Sequencing of this TCR beta chain was carried out in a study of siplizumab effects on memory and regulatory T cells. Study results and limitations: Confirmation that proliferating Tregs from siplizumab cultures had suppressive function was not obtained. Naive T cell populations appeared to exhibit greater diversity than memory cells and appeared to be major alloresponse contributors.

The assay covered about 10^5 TCR templates per sample. TCRdb keeps only in-frame clones here, not all; method: immunoSEQ multiplex PCR. The sample lists over 65,000 clones, approximately 95% occurring once. V lost 1 base and J 1 base, leaving 12 bases between the germline ends. The CDR3 consists of 15 residues. The V gene's germline CDR1 is SGHTS and CDR2 YDEGEE. Turning to this clone: Its antigen is undetermined.

The V gene is TRBV5-8, the J gene TRBJ2-7; perhaps TRBD1 as D (6 bases). This TCR was sampled from a human donor in good health. The sample was CD8+ T cells sorted from blood. CDR3 bases: TGTGCCAGCAGCTTGAGGTCGGACAGTTCCTACGAGCAGTACTTC. This codes for CASSLRSDSSYEQYF. The full variable domain, rest sourced from reference TRBV5-8 and TRBJ2-7, is EAGVTQSPTHLIKTRGQQATLRCSPISGHTSVYWYQQALGLGLQFLLWYDEGEERNRGNFPPRFSGRQFPNYSSELNVNALELEDSALYLCASSLRSDSSYEQYFGPGTRLTVT.